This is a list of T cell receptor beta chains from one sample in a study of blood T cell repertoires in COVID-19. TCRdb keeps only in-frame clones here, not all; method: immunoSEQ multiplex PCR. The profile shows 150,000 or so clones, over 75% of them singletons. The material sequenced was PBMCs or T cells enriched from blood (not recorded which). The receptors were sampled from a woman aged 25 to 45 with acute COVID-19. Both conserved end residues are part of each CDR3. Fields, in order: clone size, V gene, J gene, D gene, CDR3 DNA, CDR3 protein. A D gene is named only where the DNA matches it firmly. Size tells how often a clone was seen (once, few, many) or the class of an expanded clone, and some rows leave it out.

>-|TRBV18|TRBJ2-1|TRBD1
TGTGCCAGCTCAACACAGGGGCACAATGAGCAGTTCTTC
CASSTQGHNEQFF
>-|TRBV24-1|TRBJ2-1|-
TGTGCCACCGGCAGGGGTAACGAGAATGAGCAGTTCTTC
CATGRGNENEQFF
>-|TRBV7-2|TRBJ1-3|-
TGTGCCAGCAGCCAGGGGTCTGCGTCTGGAAACACCATATATTTT
CASSQGSASGNTIYF
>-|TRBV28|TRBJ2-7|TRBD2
TGTGCCAGCAACCTCAACGTAGCGGGAGTCGACGAGCAGTACTTC
CASNLNVAGVDEQYF
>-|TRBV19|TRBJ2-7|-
TGTGCCAGCAGAGATTCAGGGGGGAGCCCATTTTTC
CASRDSGGSPFF
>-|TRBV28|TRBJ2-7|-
TGTGCCAGCAGTTTATTAGCCCGTGTGGGCGAGCAGTACTTC
CASSLLARVGEQYF
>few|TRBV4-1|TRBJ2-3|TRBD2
TGCGCCAGCAGCCAAGCTATCCTTAGCGGGAGATCCACAGATACGCAGTATTTT
CASSQAILSGRSTDTQYF
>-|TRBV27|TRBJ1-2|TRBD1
TGTGCCAGCAGTTTCTCGGACAGGGCTGGTGGCTACACCTTC
CASSFSDRAGGYTF
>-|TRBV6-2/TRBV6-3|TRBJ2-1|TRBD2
TGTGCCAGCAGTTACTCCAAGACTAGCCTCTCCTACAATGAGCAGTTCTTC
CASSYSKTSLSYNEQFF
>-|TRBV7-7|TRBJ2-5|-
TGTGCTAGCGCGGCAGGGGTCCCCTCGGAGACCCAGTACTTC
CASAAGVPSETQYF
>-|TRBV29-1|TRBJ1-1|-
TGCAGCGTCCTTGACACCTCTTTAACTGAAGCTTTCTTT
CSVLDTSLTEAFF
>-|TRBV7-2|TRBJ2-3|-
TGTGCCAGCAGCTTAGTGGGACTCACAGATACGCAGTATTTT
CASSLVGLTDTQYF